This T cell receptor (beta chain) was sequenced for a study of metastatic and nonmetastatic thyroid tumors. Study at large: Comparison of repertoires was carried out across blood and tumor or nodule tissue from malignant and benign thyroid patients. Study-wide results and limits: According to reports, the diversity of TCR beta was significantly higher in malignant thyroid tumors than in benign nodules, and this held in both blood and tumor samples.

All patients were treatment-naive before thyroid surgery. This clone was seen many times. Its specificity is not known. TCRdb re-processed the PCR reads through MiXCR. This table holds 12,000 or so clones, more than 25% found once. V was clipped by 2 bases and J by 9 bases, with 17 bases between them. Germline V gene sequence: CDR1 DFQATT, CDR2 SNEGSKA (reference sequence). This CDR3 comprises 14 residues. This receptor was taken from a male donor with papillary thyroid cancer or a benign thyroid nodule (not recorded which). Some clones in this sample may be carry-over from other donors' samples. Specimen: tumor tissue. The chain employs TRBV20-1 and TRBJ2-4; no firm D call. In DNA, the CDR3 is TGCAGTGCTAGACCCCATGGGCCGTGGGGCATTCAGTACTTC. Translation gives CSARPHGPWGIQYF.